Listed below are T cell receptor beta chains from one sample, sequenced in a study of type 1 and type 2 diabetes patients. TCRdb called the multiplex PCR reads again in MiXCR, with one record for every CDR3 protein. The sample shows 250,000 or so distinct CDR3 sequences, more than 40% of them seen only once. Specimen: peripheral blood mononuclear cells (PBMCs). All receptors derive from a man younger than 35 with type 2 diabetes. The conserved cysteine and the conserved F or W are not part of the CDR3 here. The order of the fields is V gene, J gene, CDR3 protein.

TRBV20-1,TRBJ2-7,SASSGRTYEQY
TRBV20-1,TRBJ2-6,SGGVRARGANVLT
TRBV19,TRBJ1-1,ASSMVGNTEAF
TRBV3-1,TRBJ2-1,ASSQGIVNEQF
TRBV28,TRBJ1-6,ASRADQGWNSPLH
TRBV6-6,TRBJ2-7,ASSYRPDAPSYEQY
TRBV27,TRBJ2-2,ASSLATVSGELF
TRBV19,TRBJ1-2,ATGQGGFYGYT
TRBV25-1,TRBJ1-6,ASSFHGDFALPLH
TRBV4-1,TRBJ2-3,ASSQVARGSTDTQY
TRBV2,TRBJ1-2,AARLYGYT
TRBV19,TRBJ1-1,ASSIGWDTEAF
TRBV12-3/TRBV12-4,TRBJ2-7,ASSLNRRTSYEQY
TRBV25-1,TRBJ2-7,ASSGGRSTAYEQY
TRBV6-5,TRBJ1-6,ASSDWPGWGSPLH
TRBV13,TRBJ1-2,ASSLVTGTNYGYT
TRBV19,TRBJ1-1,ASRGQIMNTEAF
TRBV11-2,TRBJ2-2,ASSSIGLAGELF
TRBV19,TRBJ2-5,ASNTQGGTEETQY
TRBV29-1,TRBJ2-7,SVDAGTSGWEQY
TRBV2,TRBJ1-2,ASHRDSTGGYT
TRBV10-1,TRBJ1-6,ASSGQRNSPLH
TRBV19,TRBJ2-7,ASSSGRDEQY
TRBV19,TRBJ1-2,ASSAPGQNIFNYGYT
TRBV2,TRBJ1-1,AARTVLTEAF
TRBV5-8,TRBJ2-3,ASSLGSGTSTDTQY
TRBV30,TRBJ2-1,AWSVPRDLSSSYNEQF
TRBV10-3,TRBJ1-4,AISESLVAMKKLF
TRBV20-1,TRBJ1-6,SVTDPINSPLH
TRBV7-6,TRBJ2-5,ASSLVSGLSGSLSETQY
TRBV12-5,TRBJ1-6,ASGLGQARDNSPLH
TRBV20-1,TRBJ2-1,SAPGLGVNEQF
TRBV4-1,TRBJ1-4,ASSQGQGSEKLF
TRBV20-1,TRBJ2-5,SARSRVGSVEETQY
TRBV13,TRBJ2-3,ASSPGLAGLDTQY
TRBV7-2,TRBJ2-1,ASSSGNPRIYNEQF
TRBV19,TRBJ1-2,ASSISGLNYGYT
TRBV12-3/TRBV12-4,TRBJ1-4,ASSKDTPEEKLF
TRBV7-8,TRBJ2-3,ASSLRGPPTDTQY
TRBV6-6,TRBJ2-3,ASSYSTHRTDTQY
TRBV10-3,TRBJ1-1,AGSPKVQGAAF
TRBV10-2,TRBJ2-2,ASGDRATGELF
TRBV5-1,TRBJ2-2,ASSLNKAGVANTGELF
TRBV10-2,TRBJ2-7,ARCHQSSYEQY
TRBV27,TRBJ1-1,ASSPQRNTEAF
TRBV6-1,TRBJ1-6,ASSEGSAGSSYSPLH
TRBV19,TRBJ2-7,ASSIEAGGTHEQY
TRBV19,TRBJ1-1,ASNGLGQAF
TRBV7-9,TRBJ1-1,ASSWGAGDPEAF
TRBV20-1,TRBJ1-2,SASQRTNYGYT
TRBV5-1,TRBJ2-7,ASRFDGSSYEQY
TRBV29-1,TRBJ1-2,GVEIGWAGGYT
TRBV5-1,TRBJ2-7,ASSRPSGSEQY
TRBV12-3/TRBV12-4,TRBJ2-3,ASSLEQSTDTQY